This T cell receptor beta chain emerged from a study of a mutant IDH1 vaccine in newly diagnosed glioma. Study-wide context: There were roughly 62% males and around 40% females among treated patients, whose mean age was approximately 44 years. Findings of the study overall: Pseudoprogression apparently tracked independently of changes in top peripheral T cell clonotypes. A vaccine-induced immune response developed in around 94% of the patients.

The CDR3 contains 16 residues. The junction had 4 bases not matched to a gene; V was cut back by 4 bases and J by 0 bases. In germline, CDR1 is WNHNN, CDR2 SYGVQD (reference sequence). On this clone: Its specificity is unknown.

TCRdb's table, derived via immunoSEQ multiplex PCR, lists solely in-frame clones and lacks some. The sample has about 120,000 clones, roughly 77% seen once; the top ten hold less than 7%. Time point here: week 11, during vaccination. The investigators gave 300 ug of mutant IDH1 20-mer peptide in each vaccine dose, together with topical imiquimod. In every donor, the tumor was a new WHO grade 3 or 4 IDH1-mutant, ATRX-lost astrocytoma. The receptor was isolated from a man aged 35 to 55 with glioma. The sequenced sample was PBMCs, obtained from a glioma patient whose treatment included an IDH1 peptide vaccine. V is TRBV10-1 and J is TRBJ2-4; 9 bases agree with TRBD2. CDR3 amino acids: CASSAPSGIAKNIQYF. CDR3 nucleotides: TGCGCCAGCAGTGCCCCTAGCGGGATAGCCAAAAACATTCAGTACTTC.